Listed below are T cell receptor beta chains from one sample, sequenced in a study of tumor-infiltrating lymphocytes in primary liver carcinoma. TCRdb reprocessed the multiplex PCR reads with MiXCR, giving one entry per CDR3 protein. Of about 320,000 distinct CDR3 sequences in the sample, approximately 60% were seen once. The sample comprised peripheral blood. These receptors were collected from a man aged 35 to 55 with primary liver carcinoma and hepatitis B virus infection. Each CDR3 is given with its conserved first and last residue. A D gene is named only where the DNA matches it firmly. The listing skips clone size in some rows; elsewhere it reads once, few, many or a size class.

clone_size: -
j_call: TRBJ2-1
d_call: TRBD2
v_call: TRBV13
cdr3_aa: CASISGGGESFFNEQFF
cdr3_nt: TGTGCCAGCATCTCGGGGGGGGGCGAGTCCTTCTTCAATGAGCAGTTCTTC

clone_size: many
j_call: TRBJ1-2
d_call: -
v_call: TRBV6-5
cdr3_aa: CASSYSGYNYGYTF
cdr3_nt: TGTGCCAGCAGTTACTCCGGATATAACTATGGCTACACCTTC

clone_size: once
j_call: TRBJ2-3
d_call: -
v_call: TRBV11-3
cdr3_aa: CASSLRGGPDVQYF
cdr3_nt: TGTGCCAGCAGCTTACGGGGTGGGCCCGATGTGCAGTATTTT

clone_size: many
j_call: TRBJ2-7
d_call: -
v_call: TRBV11-1
cdr3_aa: CASSLVPGKGYEQYF
cdr3_nt: TGTGCCAGCAGCTTAGTGCCAGGGAAAGGCTACGAGCAGTACTTC

clone_size: many
j_call: TRBJ1-2
d_call: TRBD1
v_call: TRBV10-3
cdr3_aa: CAISDPGTGFYGYTF
cdr3_nt: TGTGCCATCAGCGACCCCGGGACAGGGTTTTATGGCTACACCTTC

clone_size: many
j_call: TRBJ2-5
d_call: -
v_call: TRBV29-1
cdr3_aa: CSGTEWPQETQYF
cdr3_nt: TGCAGCGGCACGGAGTGGCCACAAGAGACCCAGTACTTC

clone_size: -
j_call: TRBJ2-1
d_call: -
v_call: TRBV6-5
cdr3_aa: CASSYRRGAYDEQFF
cdr3_nt: TGTGCCAGCAGTTATAGACGGGGGGCCTACGATGAGCAGTTCTTC

clone_size: -
j_call: TRBJ2-1
d_call: -
v_call: TRBV5-4
cdr3_aa: CASSITSLNEQFF
cdr3_nt: TGTGCCAGCAGCATTACTAGCCTCAATGAGCAGTTCTTC

clone_size: -
j_call: TRBJ2-6
d_call: -
v_call: TRBV7-9
cdr3_aa: CASSLADVLTF
cdr3_nt: TGTGCCAGCAGCTTAGCCGACGTCCTGACTTTC

clone_size: -
j_call: TRBJ2-2
d_call: -
v_call: TRBV11-2
cdr3_aa: CTSSLVASGSLTGELFF
cdr3_nt: -

clone_size: few
j_call: TRBJ2-2
d_call: -
v_call: TRBV5-4
cdr3_aa: CASSLFGTGELFF
cdr3_nt: TGTGCCAGCAGTTTATTCGGGACCGGGGAGCTGTTTTTT

clone_size: -
j_call: TRBJ2-3
d_call: -
v_call: TRBV30
cdr3_aa: CAWSVTADNQPQYF
cdr3_nt: TGTGCCTGGAGTGTAACAGCCGACAATCAGCCCCAGTATTTT

clone_size: once
j_call: TRBJ2-2
d_call: -
v_call: TRBV4-3
cdr3_aa: CANSQIQGNTGELFF
cdr3_nt: TGTGCCAACAGCCAAATACAGGGGAACACCGGGGAGCTGTTTTTT

clone_size: few
j_call: TRBJ2-3
d_call: -
v_call: TRBV7-8
cdr3_aa: CASSLVRGPTDTQYF
cdr3_nt: TGTGCCAGCAGCTTAGTACGGGGCCCCACAGATACGCAGTATTTT

clone_size: -
j_call: TRBJ1-2
d_call: TRBD1
v_call: TRBV5-6
cdr3_aa: CASNLVGTGGYTF
cdr3_nt: TGTGCCAGCAACTTGGTTGGGACAGGAGGCTACACCTTC

clone_size: -
j_call: TRBJ2-7
d_call: -
v_call: TRBV7-9
cdr3_aa: CASSSSSAFKVSSSFEQYF
cdr3_nt: TGTGCCAGCAGCTCTTCCTCCGCATTTAAGGTCTCGAGTTCGTTCGAGCAGTACTTC

clone_size: many
j_call: TRBJ2-1
d_call: TRBD2
v_call: TRBV29-1
cdr3_aa: CSVEPSGRDGQFF
cdr3_nt: TGCAGCGTTGAGCCTAGCGGGAGGGATGGGCAGTTCTTC

clone_size: once
j_call: TRBJ2-7
d_call: -
v_call: TRBV29-1
cdr3_aa: CSVVGGGFTSYEPYF
cdr3_nt: TGCAGCGTCGTTGGAGGGGGATTCACCTCCTACGAGCCGTACTTC

clone_size: many
j_call: TRBJ2-1
d_call: -
v_call: TRBV4-1
cdr3_aa: CASSQETPSSYNEQFF
cdr3_nt: TGCGCCAGCAGCCAAGAAACCCCGAGCTCCTACAATGAGCAGTTCTTC

clone_size: -
j_call: TRBJ2-7
d_call: TRBD1
v_call: TRBV11-2
cdr3_aa: CASCGDRGGEQYF
cdr3_nt: TGTGCCAGCTGCGGAGACAGGGGCGGCGAGCAGTATTTC

clone_size: few
j_call: TRBJ2-3
d_call: -
v_call: TRBV6-1
cdr3_aa: CASSPPADTQYF
cdr3_nt: TGTGCCAGCTCTCCCCCGGCAGATACGCAGTATTTT

clone_size: many
j_call: TRBJ2-3
d_call: -
v_call: TRBV5-4
cdr3_aa: CASSLDQRRADTQYF
cdr3_nt: TGTGCCAGCAGCTTGGATCAGCGGAGAGCAGATACGCAGTATTTT

clone_size: -
j_call: TRBJ1-1
d_call: -
v_call: TRBV5-1
cdr3_aa: CASSLEANTETFF
cdr3_nt: TGCGCCAGCAGCTTGGAGGCGAACACTGAAACTTTCTTT

clone_size: many
j_call: TRBJ2-1
d_call: -
v_call: TRBV6-6
cdr3_aa: CASSYGPREYNEQFF
cdr3_nt: TGTGCCAGCAGTTACGGTCCCAGGGAATACAATGAGCAGTTCTTC

clone_size: -
j_call: TRBJ2-1
d_call: -
v_call: TRBV10-3
cdr3_aa: CAISERQPDYNKQFF
cdr3_nt: TGCGCCATCAGTGAGCGACAGCCGGACTACAATAAGCAGTTCTTC

clone_size: once
j_call: TRBJ2-1
d_call: TRBD2
v_call: TRBV11-1
cdr3_aa: CSSSLGLAGEVDNEQFF
cdr3_nt: TGTTCCAGCAGCCTGGGACTAGCGGGAGAAGTTGACAATGAGCAGTTCTTC

clone_size: few
j_call: TRBJ1-1
d_call: -
v_call: TRBV30
cdr3_aa: CAWTLRGNTEAFF
cdr3_nt: TGTGCCTGGACGCTCAGGGGGAACACTGAAGCTTTCTTT

clone_size: many
j_call: TRBJ1-5
d_call: -
v_call: TRBV28
cdr3_aa: CASSAGGSNQPQHF
cdr3_nt: TGTGCCAGCAGTGCAGGCGGGAGCAATCAGCCCCAGCATTTT

clone_size: -
j_call: TRBJ2-7
d_call: TRBD2
v_call: TRBV6-1
cdr3_aa: CANSSGGGAYEQYF
cdr3_nt: TGTGCCAACAGTTCCGGCGGGGGAGCCTACGAGCAGTACTTC

clone_size: -
j_call: TRBJ1-1
d_call: -
v_call: TRBV29-1
cdr3_aa: CSVDSQEMNTEAFF
cdr3_nt: TGCAGTGTTGATAGCCAGGAGATGAACACTGAAGCTTTCTTT

clone_size: -
j_call: TRBJ2-1
d_call: -
v_call: TRBV6-5
cdr3_aa: CASSYRQVENEQFF
cdr3_nt: TGTGCCAGCAGTTACAGACAGGTAGAGAATGAGCAGTTCTTC

clone_size: -
j_call: TRBJ2-1
d_call: -
v_call: TRBV12-3/TRBV12-4
cdr3_aa: CASSLGQWGYEQFF
cdr3_nt: TGTGCCAGCAGTTTGGGGCAGTGGGGGTATGAGCAGTTCTTC

clone_size: few
j_call: TRBJ1-2
d_call: -
v_call: TRBV7-8
cdr3_aa: CASSLDQGQSYGYTF
cdr3_nt: TGTGCCAGCAGCTTAGATCAGGGACAATCCTATGGCTACACCTTC

clone_size: -
j_call: TRBJ2-2
d_call: -
v_call: TRBV19
cdr3_aa: CASSIYRDTGELFF
cdr3_nt: TGTGCCAGTAGTATATACCGAGACACCGGGGAGCTGTTTTTT

clone_size: few
j_call: TRBJ2-7
d_call: -
v_call: TRBV28
cdr3_aa: CASSGGPQGYEQYF
cdr3_nt: TGTGCTAGCAGTGGCGGGCCCCAAGGCTACGAGCAGTACTTC

clone_size: many
j_call: TRBJ1-2
d_call: TRBD1
v_call: TRBV4-3
cdr3_aa: CASSRGGQGDNYGYTF
cdr3_nt: TGCGCCAGCAGCCGAGGGGGACAGGGGGATAACTATGGCTACACCTTC

clone_size: -
j_call: TRBJ2-3
d_call: TRBD2
v_call: TRBV5-5
cdr3_aa: CASSRKLAGGIPSTDTQYF
cdr3_nt: TGTGCCAGCAGCCGGAAACTAGCGGGAGGGATACCAAGCACAGATACGCAGTATTTT

clone_size: -
j_call: TRBJ2-1
d_call: -
v_call: TRBV6-5
cdr3_aa: CASGPDRNNEQFF
cdr3_nt: TGTGCCAGCGGACCCGACAGAAACAATGAGCAGTTCTTC

clone_size: -
j_call: TRBJ1-4
d_call: TRBD1
v_call: TRBV10-3
cdr3_aa: CAINQGEGEKLFF
cdr3_nt: TGTGCCATCAACCAGGGGGAGGGCGAAAAACTGTTTTTT

clone_size: -
j_call: TRBJ2-1
d_call: TRBD1
v_call: TRBV30
cdr3_aa: CAWSDSGTGGDEQFF
cdr3_nt: TGTGCCTGGAGCGATTCCGGGACAGGGGGCGATGAGCAGTTCTTC

clone_size: -
j_call: TRBJ1-2
d_call: -
v_call: TRBV5-4
cdr3_aa: CASSLGRGDCGYTF
cdr3_nt: TGTGCCAGCAGCTTGGGGCGAGGAGACTGTGGCTACACCTTC

clone_size: few
j_call: TRBJ2-2
d_call: -
v_call: TRBV6-2/TRBV6-3
cdr3_aa: CASSSNVGAGELFF
cdr3_nt: TGTGCCAGCAGTTCCAATGTGGGGGCCGGGGAGCTGTTCTTT

clone_size: -
j_call: TRBJ2-1
d_call: -
v_call: TRBV7-9
cdr3_aa: CASSFPAGNERFF
cdr3_nt: TGTGCCAGCAGCTTTCCCGCCGGAAATGAGCGGTTCTTC

clone_size: many
j_call: TRBJ2-1
d_call: TRBD2
v_call: TRBV6-1
cdr3_aa: CASIQRGSGGTYNEQFF
cdr3_nt: TGTGCCAGCATCCAAAGGGGTTCGGGGGGAACCTACAATGAGCAGTTCTTC

clone_size: -
j_call: TRBJ2-3
d_call: TRBD2
v_call: TRBV6-2/TRBV6-3
cdr3_aa: CDSNYGLAGVADTQYF
cdr3_nt: TGTGACAGCAATTATGGTCTGGCGGGAGTGGCAGATACGCAGTATTTT

clone_size: -
j_call: TRBJ2-5
d_call: -
v_call: TRBV6-2/TRBV6-3
cdr3_aa: CVSSYRSGETQYF
cdr3_nt: TGTGTCAGCAGTTACCGGTCCGGCGAGACCCAGTACTTC

clone_size: -
j_call: TRBJ1-2
d_call: TRBD1
v_call: TRBV5-5
cdr3_aa: CASSSTGAHGYTF
cdr3_nt: TGTGCCAGCAGCTCGACAGGGGCTCATGGCTACACCTTC

clone_size: medium-sized
j_call: TRBJ1-1
d_call: -
v_call: TRBV11-2
cdr3_aa: CASSLDGGMNTEAFF
cdr3_nt: TGTGCCAGCAGCTTAGATGGGGGGATGAACACTGAAGCTTTCTTT

clone_size: -
j_call: TRBJ2-7
d_call: -
v_call: TRBV11-3
cdr3_aa: CVSSPVTDGTEQYF
cdr3_nt: TGTGTCAGCAGCCCAGTGACAGATGGGACGGAGCAGTACTTC

clone_size: -
j_call: TRBJ1-1
d_call: TRBD1
v_call: TRBV28
cdr3_aa: CASSGDRERNIEAFF
cdr3_nt: TGTGCCAGCAGTGGGGACAGGGAACGGAACATTGAAGCTTTCTTT

clone_size: few
j_call: TRBJ1-1
d_call: -
v_call: TRBV28
cdr3_aa: CASSLSVGNTEAFF
cdr3_nt: TGTGCCAGCAGTTTATCAGTAGGGAACACTGAAGCTTTCTTT

clone_size: -
j_call: TRBJ2-7
d_call: -
v_call: TRBV20-1
cdr3_aa: CSVRANYEQYF
cdr3_nt: TGCAGTGTTAGAGCGAATTACGAGCAGTACTTC

clone_size: many
j_call: TRBJ1-1
d_call: -
v_call: TRBV10-3
cdr3_aa: CAITRDSNTEAFF
cdr3_nt: TGTGCCATCACAAGGGACTCTAACACTGAAGCTTTCTTT

clone_size: few
j_call: TRBJ1-2
d_call: -
v_call: TRBV21-1
cdr3_aa: CASSLPTGRNYGYTF
cdr3_nt: TGTGCCAGCAGCTTACCGACAGGGAGGAACTATGGCTACACCTTC

clone_size: few
j_call: TRBJ2-1
d_call: -
v_call: TRBV4-3
cdr3_aa: CASSRIGQPNEQFF
cdr3_nt: TGCGCCAGCAGCCGGATCGGACAGCCAAATGAGCAGTTCTTC

clone_size: -
j_call: TRBJ2-6
d_call: TRBD2
v_call: TRBV25-1
cdr3_aa: CAARTSEVSGANVLTF
cdr3_nt: TGTGCCGCCCGGACTAGCGAGGTCTCTGGGGCCAACGTCCTGACTTTC

clone_size: -
j_call: TRBJ2-3
d_call: -
v_call: TRBV6-1
cdr3_aa: CACSDRPTRPYF
cdr3_nt: TGTGCCTGCAGTGATAGACCTACTCGCCCGTATTTT

clone_size: many
j_call: TRBJ2-3
d_call: -
v_call: TRBV4-3
cdr3_aa: CASSQHPLGGTDTDTQYF
cdr3_nt: TGCGCCAGCAGCCAACATCCGTTGGGGGGCACGGACACAGATACGCAGTATTTT

clone_size: many
j_call: TRBJ2-4
d_call: -
v_call: TRBV10-3
cdr3_aa: CAISDNWKAKNIQYF
cdr3_nt: TGTGCCATCAGTGACAACTGGAAAGCCAAAAACATTCAGTACTTC